These 31 T cell receptor beta chains share one sample of origin, sequenced in a study of blood T cell repertoires in COVID-19. Libraries were prepared by immunoSEQ multiplex PCR; TCRdb keeps only in-frame clonotypes and omits some of them. The repertoire has some 170,000 clones, about 90% of them found once; the top ten carry roughly 1.2%. The sample comprised PBMCs or T cells enriched from blood (not recorded which). The receptors were sampled from a human donor with acute COVID-19. The donor label of this sample is uncertain.

The table lists this clone with a count of one. This rearrangement joins TRBV5-4 to TRBJ2-7, with 12 bases fitting TRBD2. V dropped 0 bases and J dropped 0; count of bases not matched to a gene: 7. Germline V gives CDR1 SGHNT, CDR2 YYREEE (reference sequence). The CDR3 runs to 18 residues. The CDR3 DNA follows: TGTGCCAGCAGCTTGGCTCCCCCGGGACTAGCGGGCTCCTACGAGCAGTACTTC. This codes for CASSLAPPGLAGSYEQYF.

The chain has TRBV6-6 and TRBJ1-6; unclear D gene. This CDR3 spans 12 amino acids. The V and J ends lost 8 bases and 7 bases respectively, with 9 bases between them. The germline CDR1 and CDR2 sequences are MNHNY and SVGAGI (reference sequence). The CDR3 DNA sequence: TGTGCCAGCCTGGGAGGCAATTCACCCCTCCACTTT. Translating gives CASLGGNSPLHF.

The V gene is TRBV5-1, the J gene TRBJ2-1, with TRBD1 as a possible D gene (5 bases). V lost 2 bases and J 8 bases, leaving 17 bases between the germline ends. Germline assignment: CDR1 SGHRS and CDR2 YFSETQ. This CDR3 contains 15 residues. In DNA form, the CDR3 reads TGCGCCAGCAGCTTAATTGCCCCCGAAGGGGATGAGCAGTTCTTC. Protein sequence: CASSLIAPEGDEQFF.

V usage is TRBV7-2 and J usage is TRBJ2-1; D is unclear. CDR1 and CDR2 (germline): SGHTA, FQGNSA. V shed 2 bases and J shed 7 bases, with 9 bases lying between them. There are 13 residues in the CDR3. CDR3 protein: CASSLHAVNEQFF. CDR3 bases: TGTGCCAGCAGCTTACATGCGGTTAATGAGCAGTTCTTC. Together with reference TRBV7-2 and TRBJ2-1, the CDR3 gives the full variable domain: GAGVSQSPSNKVTEKGKDVELRCDPISGHTALYWYRQSLGQGLEFLIYFQGNSAPDKSGLPSDRFSAERTGGSVSTLTIQRTQQEDSAVYLCASSLHAVNEQFFGPGTRLTVL.

The V call is TRBV29-1, the J call TRBJ1-2; maybe TRBD1 (5 bases). Trimming stripped 2 bases from V and 0 bases from J, with 10 bases between. This CDR3 has 14 amino acids. From germline, CDR1 is SQVTM and CDR2 ANQGSEA. Here the CDR3 DNA reads TGCAGCGTTGAAACAGGAGCCACTAACTATGGCTACACCTTC. As protein: CSVETGATNYGYTF.

Written as DNA, the CDR3 is TGTGCCAGCAGAGGACAGGGCTGGGTCTATGGCTACACCTTC. Its translation is CASRGQGWVYGYTF. The V call is TRBV2, the J call TRBJ1-2; 8 bases align to TRBD1. With V trimmed by 6 bases and J by 4 bases, 7 bases remained unmatched. Germline CDR1 reads SNHLY; CDR2 reads FYNNEI. The CDR3 covers 14 residues.

The V call is TRBV5-6, the J call TRBJ2-1, with D possibly being TRBD2 (5 bases). This CDR3 has 11 residues. V was pared by 0 bases and J by 12 bases, with 7 bases between. Germline V lookup: CDR1 SGHDT, CDR2 YYEEEE. The CDR3 sequence is CASSLAGVQFF. The CDR3 bases are TGTGCCAGCAGCTTGGCCGGGGTGCAGTTCTTC.

This clone was picked up one time. The CDR3 here is CASLERGGTDTQYF. Written as DNA, the CDR3 is TGTGCCAGCTTAGAGCGGGGGGGCACAGATACGCAGTATTTT. The chain links TRBV3-1 (or the pseudogene TRBV3-2) to TRBJ2-3; 9 bases map to TRBD2. CDR1 LGHDT and CDR2 YNNKEL come from the germline V gene (reference sequence). There are 14 residues in the CDR3. The junction had 4 bases not matched to a gene; V was cut back by 8 bases and J by 1 base.

J is TRBJ1-1 and V is TRBV19, with 12 bases fitting TRBD1. CDR3 size: 15 residues. From germline, CDR1 is LNHDA and CDR2 SQIVND (reference sequence). V gave up 5 bases and J gave up 10 bases; unmatched junction bases: 11. The CDR3 loop is CASSVPWDRGLGAFF. The DNA of the CDR3 is TGTGCCAGTAGTGTACCCTGGGACAGGGGGCTGGGAGCTTTCTTT.

This clone showed up just a few times. The CDR3 region is CASSQAVGGWGGRPGDTEAFF. CDR3 nucleotides: TGTGCCAGCAGCCAGGCGGTTGGAGGATGGGGGGGCCGGCCAGGGGACACTGAAGCTTTCTTT. The chain is built from TRBV6-6 and TRBJ1-1; D possibly corresponds to TRBD1 (6 bases). V was trimmed by 6 bases and J by 3 bases, leaving 35 bases between them. CDR1 MNHNY and CDR2 SVGAGI come from the germline V gene (reference sequence). The CDR3 consists of 21 residues.

The rearrangement links TRBV6-5 to TRBJ1-2, with D unresolved. Trimming removed 1 base from V and 2 bases from J, with 8 bases in between. Germline loops: CDR1 MNHEY, CDR2 SVGAGI. This CDR3 has 14 residues. The CDR3, as DNA: TGTGCCAGCAGTTACTTGGGCAGCAACTATGGCTACACCTTC. Its translation: CASSYLGSNYGYTF.

V is TRBV29-1 and J is TRBJ1-1; D is perhaps TRBD1 (6 bases). CDR3 length: 13 residues. Trimming cost V 4 bases and J 2 bases, with 11 bases left between them. CDR1 SQVTM and CDR2 ANQGSEA come from the germline V gene. The CDR3 reads CSVVQGTNTEAFF. As DNA, the CDR3 is TGCAGCGTTGTACAGGGTACCAACACTGAAGCTTTCTTT. Based on the CDR3 plus reference TRBV29-1 and TRBJ1-1, the full variable domain is SAVISQKPSRDICQRGTSLTIQCQVDSQVTMMFWYRQQPGQSLTLIATANQGSEATYESGFVIDKFPISRPNLTFSTLTVSNMSPEDSSIYLCSVVQGTNTEAFFGQGTRLTVV.

V and J are TRBV19 and TRBJ2-5, with D possibly matching TRBD2 (6 bases). Germline values: CDR1 LNHDA, CDR2 SQIVND (reference sequence). The germline V and J ends were trimmed by 6 bases and 4 bases, with 18 bases remaining between them. There are 15 residues in the CDR3. In nucleotides, the CDR3 is TGTGCCAGTAGGAGAGGGATTCTGGGGGGAGAGACCCAGTACTTC. It yields the protein CASRRGILGGETQYF.

The chain carries TRBV27 and TRBJ2-1, with TRBD2 matching over 9 bases. This CDR3 is built from 15 residues. Losses at the gene ends were 5 bases for V and 2 bases for J; bases not matched to a gene: 4. CDR1 is MNHEY and CDR2 is SMNVEV in the germline V gene (reference sequence). Written as DNA, the CDR3 is TGTGCCAGCAGTATCAGCGGGGGGCCCTACAATGAGCAGTTCTTC. Its translation: CASSISGGPYNEQFF.

The rearrangement links TRBV19 to TRBJ2-7, with 7 bases identical to TRBD1. V lost 5 bases, J lost 0 bases, and 4 bases stayed unmatched. CDR3 length: 14 amino acids. The V gene's germline CDR1 is LNHDA and CDR2 SQIVND (reference sequence). The CDR3 sequence: CASSSGTVSYEQYF. CDR3 bases: TGTGCCAGTAGTTCCGGGACAGTCTCCTACGAGCAGTACTTC.

The chain recombines TRBV15 with TRBJ2-2; no definite D call. In germline, CDR1 is LNHNV, CDR2 YYDKDF (reference sequence). V lost 7 bases, J lost 5 bases, and 8 bases lay in between. This CDR3 comprises 12 residues. CDR3 in amino acids: CATTRRTGELFF. In DNA, the CDR3 is TGTGCCACCACCCGCAGGACCGGGGAGCTGTTTTTT.

The genes are TRBV7-6 and TRBJ1-1; D unclear. CDR1 is SGHVS, CDR2 FNYEAQ, per germline. V was clipped by 3 bases and J by 3 bases, with 17 bases between them. The CDR3 spans 16 residues. CDR3 nucleotide sequence: TGTGCCAGCAGCTTGAACCCAACAGCCTTGGACACTGAAGCTTTCTTT. It yields the protein CASSLNPTALDTEAFF.

The chain links TRBV5-1 to TRBJ2-1; maybe TRBD1 (6 bases). CDR3 length equals 13 residues. Germline lookup yields CDR1 SGHRS and CDR2 YFSETQ. V was clipped by 0 bases and J by 9 bases, with 10 bases between them. The CDR3 reads CASSLVAGAEQFF. The CDR3 DNA follows: TGCGCCAGCAGCTTGGTCGCAGGGGCTGAGCAGTTCTTC.

This chain links TRBV2 with TRBJ1-3, with TRBD1 as a possible D gene (5 bases). This CDR3 spans 17 amino acids. V lost 4 bases and J lost 0, with 16 bases in between. Looked up from germline, CDR1 is SNHLY and CDR2 is FYNNEI. CDR3 bases: TGTGCCAGCAGTGCCTTCCCCCCAGGGAACTCTGGAAACACCATATATTTT. Translation gives CASSAFPPGNSGNTIYF.

This chain connects TRBV6-1 to TRBJ2-3; TRBD2 is a possible D gene (7 bases). CDR3 size: 15 residues. Germline V CDR1 and CDR2: MNHNS, SASEGT. The V end lost 1 base, the J end lost 1 base, and 9 bases lay between the germline ends. The CDR3 region is CASSEGGGRTDTQYF. The CDR3 coding sequence is TGTGCCAGCAGTGAAGGGGGGGGGCGCACAGATACGCAGTATTTT.

J is TRBJ1-3 and V is TRBV7-9, with 10 nucleotides matching TRBD1. The CDR3 covers 18 residues. Germline V CDR1 and CDR2: SEHNR, FQNEAQ (reference sequence). Losses at the gene ends were 4 bases for V and 0 bases for J; bases not matched to a gene: 9. The CDR3 sequence is CASSSPGQGLSSGNTIYF. For the CDR3, the DNA is TGTGCCAGCAGCTCCCCGGGACAGGGGTTAAGCTCTGGAAACACCATATATTTT.

In this sample, this clone turned up once. V usage is TRBV7-8 and J usage is TRBJ2-7; D is undetermined. The germline V gene has CDR1 SGHVS and CDR2 FQNEAQ. This CDR3 comprises 14 residues. Trimming removed 0 bases from V and 2 bases from J, with 8 bases in between. The CDR3 protein is CASSLAVTTYEQYF. The DNA for the CDR3 is TGTGCCAGCAGCTTAGCGGTCACAACCTACGAGCAGTACTTC.

The chain links TRBV6-1 to TRBJ1-2; D not certain. Germline values: CDR1 MNHNS, CDR2 SASEGT. V dropped 3 bases and J dropped 6 bases, with 8 bases sitting between them. The CDR3 is made up of 12 amino acids. CDR3 region: CASSDRQDGYTF. DNA of the CDR3: TGTGCCAGCAGTGATCGGCAGGATGGCTACACCTTC.

A word on this clone: This CDR3 is also generated by other DNA sequences in the sample. The CDR3 region is CSVDRGRGEKLFF. CDR3 nucleotide sequence: TGCAGCGTTGACAGGGGGCGCGGTGAAAAACTGTTTTTT. The J gene is TRBJ1-4, the V gene TRBV29-1, with 8 bases lining up with TRBD1. CDR3 size: 13 residues. The germline V gene encodes CDR1 SQVTM and CDR2 ANQGSEA. V gave up 3 bases and J gave up 7 bases; unmatched junction bases: 4.

This chain uses TRBV27 with TRBJ1-5, with TRBD1 as a possible D gene (5 bases). This CDR3 comprises 17 residues. The V end lost 1 base, the J end lost 0 bases, and 13 bases lay between the germline ends. Germline V CDR1 and CDR2: MNHEY, SMNVEV (reference sequence). This chain's CDR3 is CASSLWGDGFSNQPQHF. CDR3 DNA: TGTGCCAGCAGTTTATGGGGGGACGGTTTTAGCAATCAGCCCCAGCATTTT.

The J gene is TRBJ2-7, the V gene TRBV6-5; 7 bases map to TRBD1. V was pared by 2 bases and J by 5 bases, with 0 bases of the junction left unmatched. Germline V gene data show CDR1 as MNHEY and CDR2 as SVGAGI. The CDR3 consists of 12 residues. The CDR3 spells CASSYTGDEQYF. The CDR3 coding sequence is TGTGCCAGCAGTTACACAGGGGACGAGCAGTACTTC.

This sequence joins TRBV18 and TRBJ1-2, with 8 bases matching TRBD1. The CDR3 is 16 amino acids. The V and J ends lost 1 base and 7 bases, in that order; junction bases with no gene match: 11. The germline V gene encodes CDR1 KGHSH and CDR2 LQKENI. Here the CDR3 reads CASSPRSPGQATGYTF. The DNA of the CDR3 is TGTGCCAGCTCACCACGGTCCCCGGGACAGGCTACTGGCTACACCTTC.

This sequence joins TRBV6-6 and TRBJ1-1, with 11 bases lining up with TRBD1. Germline CDR1 MNHNY, CDR2 SVGAGI (reference sequence). The trim removed 5 bases at V and 3 bases at J, leaving 2 bases unmatched. The CDR3 has 14 amino acids. CDR3 in DNA: TGTGCCAGCAGTGGACAGGGGGCTGACACTGAAGCTTTCTTT. Protein: CASSGQGADTEAFF.

The chain employs TRBV27 and TRBJ2-1; 9 bases are shared with TRBD1. V lost 4 bases to trimming and J lost 7 bases; unmatched junction nucleotides: 8. CDR3 size: 15 residues. Germline CDR1 reads MNHEY; CDR2 reads SMNVEV (reference sequence). The CDR3 DNA reads TGTGCCAGCAGTTACCGGGACAGGGTTCGGAATGAGCAGTTCTTC. It encodes CASSYRDRVRNEQFF.

A note on this clone: The sample has other DNA sequences that encode this CDR3 too. This chain connects TRBV29-1 to TRBJ2-7; D gene unclear. CDR1 SQVTM and CDR2 ANQGSEA come from the germline V gene. V lost 3 bases to trimming and J lost 3 bases, with 6 bases between them. CDR3 length: 11 residues. The CDR3 nucleotides read TGCAGCGTTGAGGCGGACTACGAGCAGTACTTC. This encodes CSVEADYEQYF.

V is TRBV7-9 and J is TRBJ2-5; 8 bases are shared with TRBD2. The germline V gene encodes CDR1 SEHNR and CDR2 FQNEAQ (reference sequence). The CDR3 consists of 14 residues. V lost 6 bases to trimming and J lost 4 bases; unmatched junction nucleotides: 7. The CDR3 DNA sequence: TGTGCCAGCAGAGAGGGACTAGGAGGAGAGACCCAGTACTTC. Translated, it gives CASREGLGGETQYF.